The 8 T cell receptor beta chains below were found in one sample sequenced in a study of T-cell reconstitution after alpha-beta-depleted transplantation in children. Preparation of the TCRbeta library used unique molecular identifiers. TCRdb analysed the PCR reads with MiXCR anew, one entry per CDR3 protein. The sample has about 180,000 distinct CDR3 sequences; 11% are singletons. The sample consisted of PBMCs, taken before TCRalphabeta/CD19-depleted stem cell transplant. These receptors all stem from a boy younger than 10 with acute myeloid leukemia, due to receive a stem cell transplant.

This clonotype was seen ten or more times. V and J are TRBV14 and TRBJ2-7, with D perhaps TRBD2 (7 bases). Trimming left V 1 base short and J 6 bases short, with 10 bases between. Germline CDR1 is SGHDN and CDR2 is FVKESK. CDR3 length: 13 amino acids. The CDR3 reads CASSQVGGGEQYF. The CDR3, as DNA: TGTGCCAGCAGCCAAGTAGGGGGGGGCGAGCAGTACTTC.

CDR3 amino acids: CASSYSVPSGNYEQYF. CDR3 DNA sequence: TGTGCCAGCAGTTACTCGGTACCTAGCGGGAATTACGAGCAGTACTTC. The chain employs TRBV6-5 and TRBJ2-7; TRBD2 matches 9 bases. Trimming cost V 0 bases and J 4 bases; bases outside gene matches: 7. This CDR3 has 16 residues. The germline gives CDR1 MNHEY, CDR2 SVGAGI.

With respect to this clonotype: A read error is possible here, since a much larger clone lies one base away. The CDR3 DNA reads TGTGCCAGCAGCTCTAGACCACCGGGCACAGATACGCAGTATTTT. This encodes CASSSRPPGTDTQYF. This rearrangement joins TRBV11-2 to TRBJ2-3; D is uncertain. V gave up 4 bases and J gave up 1 base, with 12 bases separating them. The germline CDR1 and CDR2 sequences are SGHAT and FQNNGV. The CDR3 is 15 residues long.

The table lists this clonotype with a few counts. CDR3 nucleotide sequence: TGTGCCTGGACCCAAGGAGCGGGGGGGCCGGGAGATACGCAGTATTTT. This sequence encodes CAWTQGAGGPGDTQYF. This chain joins TRBV30 and TRBJ2-3; 10 bases are shared with TRBD2. This CDR3 comprises 16 residues. V was clipped by 4 bases and J by 5 bases; unmatched bases: 12. Looked up from germline, CDR1 is GTSNPN and CDR2 is SVGIG (reference sequence). The entire variable domain, with the rest obtained from reference TRBV30 and TRBJ2-3, is as follows: SQTIHQWPATLVQPVGSPLSLECTVEGTSNPNLYWYRQAAGRGLQLLFYSVGIGQISSEVPQNLSASRPQDRQFILSSKKLLLSDSGFYLCAWTQGAGGPGDTQYFGPGTRLTVL.

This clonotype was picked up many times. This rearrangement joins TRBV5-1 to TRBJ1-1; 7 bases align to TRBD1. Germline V gene data show CDR1 as SGHRS and CDR2 as YFSETQ. This CDR3 comprises 15 residues. Trimming at V came to 6 bases and at J to 1 base, leaving 9 bases not matched to a gene. This CDR3 reads CASTRGVQGNTEAFF. The CDR3 DNA reads as TGCGCCAGCACCAGGGGGGTACAGGGGAACACTGAAGCTTTCTTT.

In its sample, this clonotype was seen many times. This sequence joins TRBV7-8 and TRBJ2-3; 10 positions agree with TRBD2. This CDR3 is built from 17 residues. Germline V gives CDR1 SGHVS, CDR2 FQNEAQ. The trim removed 3 bases at V and 2 bases at J, leaving 8 bases unmatched. The chain's CDR3 is CASSFSSGRAFTDTQYF. CDR3 in DNA: TGTGCCAGCAGCTTTAGCAGCGGGAGGGCCTTCACAGATACGCAGTATTTT.

This clonotype was observed at least ten times. The chain carries TRBV28 and TRBJ2-3, with D perhaps given as TRBD1 or TRBD2 (5 bases each). Germline CDR1 MDHEN, CDR2 SYDVKM. V dropped 5 bases and J dropped 6 bases, with 12 bases sitting between them. This CDR3 comprises 13 residues. This CDR3 is CASSLPWGDTQYF. The CDR3 bases are TGTGCCAGCAGTCTGCCTTGGGGGGATACGCAGTATTTT.

Turning to this clonotype: A read error may be the cause here, since a much bigger clone is one base away. V usage is TRBV10-2 and J usage is TRBJ2-3; 9 bases match TRBD1. This CDR3 comprises 16 residues. Germline trimming cut 8 bases from V and 6 bases from J; bases unmatched to any gene: 15. The germline V gene has CDR1 WSHSY and CDR2 SAAADI. CDR3 region: CASGTLRTGVGDTQYF. CDR3 nucleotides: TGCGCCAGCGGGACCCTTAGGACAGGGGTGGGGGATACGCAGTATTTT.